The clone carrying this T cell receptor beta chain appeared a few times. V lost 7 bases and J lost 3; bases outside the gene matches: 7. The length of the CDR3 is 14 residues. The data were taken from a study of blood T cells in healthy people across ages. A second PCR of roughly 7 to 11 cycles used a sample-barcoded 5' primer and a J-beta primer mix. A template-switch adaptor containing 12 random nucleotides labeled each cDNA molecule. TCRdb re-called the 5' RACE reads through MiXCR, storing one row per CDR3 protein. Among hundreds of thousands of distinct CDR3 sequences listed, around 24% were seen once. The sample also formed part of further work on T cells of mothers and their children. That source adds: Around 3.2 million TCR beta reads per child versus over 10 million per mother.

This chain links TRBV12-3 or TRBV12-4 with TRBJ2-7; 9 bases line up with TRBD1. The clonotype comes from a boy under 18 in good health. The sequenced sample consisted of blood. The CDR3 region is CASTVTGGVYEQYF. The CDR3 bases are TGTGCCAGCACCGTGACAGGGGGGGTCTACGAGCAGTACTTC.